Reported below is one T cell receptor beta chain. This specimen comes from a study of blood T cell repertoires in COVID-19. Study-wide background: Researchers got acute and convalescent COVID-19 samples from the United States, Italy and Spain. Nucleic acid was either cDNA or gDNA, and it came from T cells, B-cell-depleted T cells, or PBMCs.

CDR3 size: 15 residues. Germline V gene data show CDR1 as MNHEY and CDR2 as SVGEGT. V gave up 5 bases and J gave up 0 bases; unmatched junction bases: 3. Authors' analysis steps: Amplification of reference gene primers provided the estimated nucleated cell counts. Produced via immunoSEQ multiplex PCR; TCRdb's table is partial and in-frame only. From that table come the V and J calls and clone size; the DNA was used to work out D and trimming. The table has 350,000 to 450,000 clones, 75% to 90% seen once; the top ten hold roughly 7.1%. Patients at the Seattle site were enrolled during active infection and followed longitudinally.

This receptor was obtained from a woman aged 55-70 years with COVID-19, enrolled during active disease. The J gene is TRBJ2-3, the V gene TRBV6-2 or TRBV6-3; 9 positions agree with TRBD1. What was sequenced was peripheral blood. CDR3 sequence: CASSPQGASTDTQYF. The CDR3 DNA reads as TGTGCCAGCAGTCCACAGGGGGCTAGCACAGATACGCAGTATTTT.